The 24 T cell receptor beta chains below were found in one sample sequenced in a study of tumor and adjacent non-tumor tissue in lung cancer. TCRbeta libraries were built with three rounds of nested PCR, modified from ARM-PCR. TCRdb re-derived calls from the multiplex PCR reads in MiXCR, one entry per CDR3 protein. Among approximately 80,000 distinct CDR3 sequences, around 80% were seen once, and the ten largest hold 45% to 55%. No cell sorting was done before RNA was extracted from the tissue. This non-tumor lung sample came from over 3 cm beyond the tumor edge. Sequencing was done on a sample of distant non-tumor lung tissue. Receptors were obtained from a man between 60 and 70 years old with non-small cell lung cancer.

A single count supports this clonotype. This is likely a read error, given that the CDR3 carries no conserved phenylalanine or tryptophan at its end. CDR3 protein: CASSQDSGVPFEQYL. The CDR3 region has the DNA TGTGCCAGCAGCCAAGATTCGGGAGTCCCCTTCGAGCAGTACTTA. The chain carries TRBV4-2 and TRBJ2-7, with a tentative D call TRBD2 (6 bases). Trimming shortened V by 0 bases and J by 6 bases, and 15 bases separated the two germline ends. CDR1 LGHNA and CDR2 YNFKEQ come from the germline V gene. This CDR3 contains 15 residues.

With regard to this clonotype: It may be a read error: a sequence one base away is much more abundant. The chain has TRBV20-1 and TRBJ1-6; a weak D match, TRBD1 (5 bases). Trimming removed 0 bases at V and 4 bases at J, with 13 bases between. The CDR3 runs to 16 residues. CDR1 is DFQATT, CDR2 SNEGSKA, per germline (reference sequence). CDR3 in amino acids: CSAREGYRSYNSPLHF. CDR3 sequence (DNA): TGCAGTGCTAGAGAGGGTTACAGGTCTTATAATTCACCCCTCCACTTT.

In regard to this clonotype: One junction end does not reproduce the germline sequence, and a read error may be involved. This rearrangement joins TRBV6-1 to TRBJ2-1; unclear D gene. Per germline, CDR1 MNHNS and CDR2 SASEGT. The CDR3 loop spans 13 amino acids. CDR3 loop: CANSEQANNEQFF. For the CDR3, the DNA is TGTGCCAACAGTGAGCAGGCTAACAATGAGCAGTTCTTC.

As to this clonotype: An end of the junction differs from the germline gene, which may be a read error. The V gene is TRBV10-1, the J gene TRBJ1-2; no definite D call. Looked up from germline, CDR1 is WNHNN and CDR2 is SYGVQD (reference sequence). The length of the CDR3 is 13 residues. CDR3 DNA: TGCACCAGCTCCGAGCACCTGAGCTATGGCTACACCTTC. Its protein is CTSSEHLSYGYTF.

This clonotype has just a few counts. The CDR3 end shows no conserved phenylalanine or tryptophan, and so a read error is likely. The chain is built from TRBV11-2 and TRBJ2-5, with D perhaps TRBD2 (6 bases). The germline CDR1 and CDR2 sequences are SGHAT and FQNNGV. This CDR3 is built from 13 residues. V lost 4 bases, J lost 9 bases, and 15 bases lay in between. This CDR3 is CASSSTGEEAQYS. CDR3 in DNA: TGTGCCAGCAGCTCTACGGGGGAGGAGGCCCAGTACTCC.

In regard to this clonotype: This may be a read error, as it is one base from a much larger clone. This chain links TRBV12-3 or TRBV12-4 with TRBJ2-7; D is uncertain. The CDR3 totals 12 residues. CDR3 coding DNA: TGTGCCAGCAATTTAGTGGGATACGAGCAGTACTTC. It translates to CASNLVGYEQYF.

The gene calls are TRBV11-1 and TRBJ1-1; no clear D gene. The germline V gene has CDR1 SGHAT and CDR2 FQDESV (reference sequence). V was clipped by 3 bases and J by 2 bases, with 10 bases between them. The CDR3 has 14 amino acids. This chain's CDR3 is CASSFIAANTEAFF. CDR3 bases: TGTGCCAGCAGCTTTATCGCGGCCAACACTGAAGCTTTCTTT.

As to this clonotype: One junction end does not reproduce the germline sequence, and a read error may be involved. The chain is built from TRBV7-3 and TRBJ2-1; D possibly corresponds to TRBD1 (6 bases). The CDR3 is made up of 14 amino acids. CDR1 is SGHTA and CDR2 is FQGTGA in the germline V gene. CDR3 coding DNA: TGTGCCAGCAGCCCCCTGGGTGGGGGCAATGGGCAGTTCTTC. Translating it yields CASSPLGGGNGQFF.

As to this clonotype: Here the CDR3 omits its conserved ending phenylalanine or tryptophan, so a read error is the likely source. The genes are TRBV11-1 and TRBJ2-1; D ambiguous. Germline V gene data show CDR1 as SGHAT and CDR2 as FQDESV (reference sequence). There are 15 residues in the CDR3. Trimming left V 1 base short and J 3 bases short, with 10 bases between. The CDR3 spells CASSLDAVIYNEQFL. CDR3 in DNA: TGTGCCAGCAGCTTAGACGCGGTGATCTACAATGAGCAGTTCCTC.

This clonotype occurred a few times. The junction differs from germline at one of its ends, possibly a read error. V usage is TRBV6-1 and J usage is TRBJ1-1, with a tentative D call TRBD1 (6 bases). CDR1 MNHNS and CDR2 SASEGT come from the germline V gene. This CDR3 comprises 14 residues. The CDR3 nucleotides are TGTGCCATCAGTGAGGACAGAGGGGACACCGAAGCTTTCTTT. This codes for CAISEDRGDTEAFF.

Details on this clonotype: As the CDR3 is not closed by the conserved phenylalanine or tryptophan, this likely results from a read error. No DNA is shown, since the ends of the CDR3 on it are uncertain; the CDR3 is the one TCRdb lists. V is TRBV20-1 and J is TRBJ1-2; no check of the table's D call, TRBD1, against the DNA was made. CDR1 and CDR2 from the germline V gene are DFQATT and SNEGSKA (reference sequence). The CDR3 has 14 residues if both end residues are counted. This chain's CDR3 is CSAQGQGRDYGYTV.

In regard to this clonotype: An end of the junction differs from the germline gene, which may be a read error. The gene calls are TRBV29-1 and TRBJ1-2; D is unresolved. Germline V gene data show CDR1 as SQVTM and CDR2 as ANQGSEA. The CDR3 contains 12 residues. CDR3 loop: CSVEDGEYSYIF. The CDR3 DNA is TGCAGCGTTGAAGACGGGGAATATAGCTACATCTTC.

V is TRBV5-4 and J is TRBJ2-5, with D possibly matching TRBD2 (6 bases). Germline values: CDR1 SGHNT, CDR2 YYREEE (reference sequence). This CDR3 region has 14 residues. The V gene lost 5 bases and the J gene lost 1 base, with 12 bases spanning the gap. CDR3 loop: CASRMDYLQETQYF. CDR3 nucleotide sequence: TGTGCCAGCAGAATGGACTACCTCCAAGAGACCCAGTACTTC.

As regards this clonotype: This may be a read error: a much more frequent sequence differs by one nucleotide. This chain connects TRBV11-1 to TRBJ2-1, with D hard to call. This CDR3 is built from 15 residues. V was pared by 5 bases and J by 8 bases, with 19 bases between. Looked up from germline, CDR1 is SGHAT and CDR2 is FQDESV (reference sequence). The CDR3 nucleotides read TGTGCCAGCAGCCCGGCTCCTTCGACGGGCGATGAGCAGTTCTTC. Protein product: CASSPAPSTGDEQFF. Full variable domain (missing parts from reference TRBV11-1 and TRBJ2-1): EAEVAQSPRYKITEKSQAVAFWCDPISGHATLYWYRQILGQGPELLVQFQDESVVDDSQLPKDRFSAERLKGVDSTLKIQPAELGDSAMYLCASSPAPSTGDEQFFGPGTRLTVL.

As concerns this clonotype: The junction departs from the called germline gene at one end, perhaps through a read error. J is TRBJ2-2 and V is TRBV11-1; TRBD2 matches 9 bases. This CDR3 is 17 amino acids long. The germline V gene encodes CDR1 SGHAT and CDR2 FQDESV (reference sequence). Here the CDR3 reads CASSRTSVEANTWELFF. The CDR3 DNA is TGTGCCAGCAGCCGGACTAGCGTGGAGGCTAACACCTGGGAGCTGTTTTTT.

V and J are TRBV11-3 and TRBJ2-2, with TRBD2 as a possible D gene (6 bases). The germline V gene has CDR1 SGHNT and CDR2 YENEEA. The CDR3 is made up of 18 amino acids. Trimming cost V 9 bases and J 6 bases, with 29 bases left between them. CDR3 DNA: TGTGCCAGTAACTCCCGAGGAGAGGGAGGATACAGAGCCGGGGAGCTGTTTTTT. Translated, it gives CASNSRGEGGYRAGELFF.

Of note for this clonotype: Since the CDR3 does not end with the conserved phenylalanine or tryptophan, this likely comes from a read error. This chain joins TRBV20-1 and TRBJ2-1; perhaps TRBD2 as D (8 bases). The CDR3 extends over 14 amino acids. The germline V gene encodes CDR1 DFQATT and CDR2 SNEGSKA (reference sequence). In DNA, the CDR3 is TGCATTGCTAGAGTTCGGGGGGGACAGAGTGAGCAGTTCCTC. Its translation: CIARVRGGQSEQFL.

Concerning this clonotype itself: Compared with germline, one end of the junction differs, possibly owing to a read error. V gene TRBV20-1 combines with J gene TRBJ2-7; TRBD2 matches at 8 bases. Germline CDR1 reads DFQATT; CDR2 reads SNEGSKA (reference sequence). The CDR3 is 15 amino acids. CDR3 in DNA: TGCATTGCTAGAAGGTACAGCGGGAGTCTGGACGAGCAGTACTTC. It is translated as CIARRYSGSLDEQYF.

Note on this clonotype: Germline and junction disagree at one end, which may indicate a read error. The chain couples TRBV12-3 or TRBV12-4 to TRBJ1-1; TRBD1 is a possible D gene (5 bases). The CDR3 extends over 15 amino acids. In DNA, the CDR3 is TGTGCCATCAGTTTCCCAGGGATACTGAACACTGAAGTCTACTTT. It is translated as CAISFPGILNTEVYF.

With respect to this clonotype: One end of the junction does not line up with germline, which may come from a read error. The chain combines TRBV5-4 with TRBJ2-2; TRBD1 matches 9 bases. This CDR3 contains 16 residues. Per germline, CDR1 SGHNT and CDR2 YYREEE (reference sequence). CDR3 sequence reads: CASSLAQGANTGELSF. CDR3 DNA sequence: TGTGCCAGCAGCTTGGCACAGGGGGCGAACACCGGTGAGCTGTCTTTT.

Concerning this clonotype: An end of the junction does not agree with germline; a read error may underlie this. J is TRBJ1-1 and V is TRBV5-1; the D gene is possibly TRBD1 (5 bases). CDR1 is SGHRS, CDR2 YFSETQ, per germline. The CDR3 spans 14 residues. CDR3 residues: CASGLRGGNTEAFF. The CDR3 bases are TGCGCCAGCGGCTTGCGGGGGGGTAACACTGAAGCATTCTTT.

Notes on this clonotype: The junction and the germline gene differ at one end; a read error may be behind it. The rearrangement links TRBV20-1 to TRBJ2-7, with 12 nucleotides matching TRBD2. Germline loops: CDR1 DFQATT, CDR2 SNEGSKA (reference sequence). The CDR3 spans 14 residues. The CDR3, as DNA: TGCAGTGCCAGGGCTAGCGGGAGGGCTTACGAGCACTACTTC. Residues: CSARASGRAYEHYF.

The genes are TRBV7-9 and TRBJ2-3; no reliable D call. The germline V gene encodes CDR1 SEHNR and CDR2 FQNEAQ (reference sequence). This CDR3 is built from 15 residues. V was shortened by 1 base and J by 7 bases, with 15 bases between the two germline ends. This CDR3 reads CASSLDLSRSYTQYF. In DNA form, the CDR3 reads TGTGCCAGCAGCTTAGATCTGTCTAGGAGTTATACGCAGTATTTT.

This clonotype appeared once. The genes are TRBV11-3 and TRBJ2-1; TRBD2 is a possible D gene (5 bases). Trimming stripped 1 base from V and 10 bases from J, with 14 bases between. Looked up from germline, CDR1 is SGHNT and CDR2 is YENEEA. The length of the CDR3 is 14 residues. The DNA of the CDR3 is TGTGCCAGCAGCTTAGTTTTACCCCCTAGCGAGCAGTTCTTC. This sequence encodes CASSLVLPPSEQFF.